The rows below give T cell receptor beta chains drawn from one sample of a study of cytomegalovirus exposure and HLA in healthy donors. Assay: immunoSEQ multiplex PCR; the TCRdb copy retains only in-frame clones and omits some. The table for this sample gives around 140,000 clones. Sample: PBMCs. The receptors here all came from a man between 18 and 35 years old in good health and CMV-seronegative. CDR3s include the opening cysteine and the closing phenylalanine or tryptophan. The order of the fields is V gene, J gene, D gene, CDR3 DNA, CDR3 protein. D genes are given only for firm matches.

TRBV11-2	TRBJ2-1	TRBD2	TGTGCCAGCAGCTTAGGGGCGGGAGGGCCCTCGAGCTCCTACAATGAGCAGTTCTTC	CASSLGAGGPSSSYNEQFF
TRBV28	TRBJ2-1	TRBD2	TGTGCCAGCAGTTTGGGTAGTCGGCTAGCGGGAGGAGGGACCTACAATGAGCAGTTCTTC	CASSLGSRLAGGGTYNEQFF
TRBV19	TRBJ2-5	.	TGTGCCAGTATTTCGCCGGTCGGGATAGCGGAGACCCAGTACTTC	CASISPVGIAETQYF
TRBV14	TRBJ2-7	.	TGTGCCAGCAGCCAGGGTGCCGGACACGGCGAGCAGTACTTC	CASSQGAGHGEQYF
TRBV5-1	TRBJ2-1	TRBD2	TGCGCCAGCATGCGGGAGGGCCCGGAGCAGTTCTTC	CASMREGPEQFF
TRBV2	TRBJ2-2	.	TGTGCCAGCAGTGGGCAGGGTGGGCCCGGGGAGCTGTTTTTT	CASSGQGGPGELFF
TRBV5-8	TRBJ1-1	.	TGTGCCAGCAGCCCGCGGGGGGCTGAAGCTTTCTTT	CASSPRGAEAFF
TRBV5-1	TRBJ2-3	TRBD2	TGCGCCAGCAGCCGTTTACTAGCGGGGGGGACCAGCACAGATACGCAGTATTTT	CASSRLLAGGTSTDTQYF
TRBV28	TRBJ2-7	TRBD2	TGTGCCAGCAGTTTACCTAGCGGGGGGCACGAAACCTACGAGCAGTACTTC	CASSLPSGGHETYEQYF
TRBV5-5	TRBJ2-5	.	TGTGCCAGCAGCCGGTCCCAAGAGACCCAGTACTTC	CASSRSQETQYF
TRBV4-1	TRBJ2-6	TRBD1	TGCGCCAGCAGCCAAGATAAAGGACAGGGGGCTTCTGGGGCCAACGTCCTGACTTTC	CASSQDKGQGASGANVLTF
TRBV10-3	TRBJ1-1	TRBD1	TGTGCCATCAGAGGACAGGGTGACACTGAAGCTTTCTTT	CAIRGQGDTEAFF
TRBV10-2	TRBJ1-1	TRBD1	TGCGCCAGCAGTGACTCTTACAGGGGGAGCACTGAAGCTTTCTTT	CASSDSYRGSTEAFF
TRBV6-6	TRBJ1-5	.	TGTGCCAGCAGTCAGGACATAGTAATACCCCAGCATTTT	CASSQDIVIPQHF
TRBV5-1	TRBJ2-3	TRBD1	TGCGCCAGCAGCTTGACCGGGACAGATAGCACAGATACGCAGTATTTT	CASSLTGTDSTDTQYF
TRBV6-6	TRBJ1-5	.	TGTGCCAGCACTCGGGGGAGCAATCAGCCCCAGCATTTT	CASTRGSNQPQHF
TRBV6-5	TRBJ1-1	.	TGTGCCAGCAGTTACTCCGCTGGTTCGGTGACTGAAGCTTTCTTT	CASSYSAGSVTEAFF
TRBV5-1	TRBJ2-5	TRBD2	TGCGCCAGCAGGGGGCGGGGGAGGGCCGTAGAGACCCAGTACTTC	CASRGRGRAVETQYF
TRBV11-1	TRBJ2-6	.	TGTGCCAGCAGCCAAGGGGCAGGGTTGGGATCTGGGGCCAACGTCCTGACTTTC	CASSQGAGLGSGANVLTF
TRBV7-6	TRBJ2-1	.	TGTGCCAGCAGCCAAGGACGGGAGTCCTACAATGAGCAGTTCTTC	CASSQGRESYNEQFF